What follows are 7 T cell receptor beta chains derived from one specimen sequenced in a study of T cells after yellow fever vaccination. In TCRdb, the 5' RACE reads were re-called with MiXCR into one record per CDR3 protein. The table records approximately 74,000 distinct CDR3 sequences, about 6.6% of them present only once. This specimen was CD8+ T cells sorted from PBMCs, taken roughly 5 days after the first yellow fever vaccination. The source is a man between 18 and 29 years old who received the YFV17D yellow fever vaccine.

This clonotype has ten or more counts. The gene calls are TRBV7-6 and TRBJ2-2; D gene ambiguous. This CDR3 has 13 residues. The germline gives CDR1 SGHVS, CDR2 FNYEAQ. Trimming pared 2 bases from V and 5 bases from J, leaving 6 bases between. This CDR3 reads CASSLRDTGELFF. CDR3 sequence (DNA): TGTGCCAGCAGCTTAAGAGATACCGGGGAGCTGTTTTTT.

The V call is TRBV7-6, the J call TRBJ2-3, with no clear D. Germline V gene sequence: CDR1 SGHVS, CDR2 FNYEAQ. The V and J ends lost 1 base and 2 bases respectively, with 13 bases between them. The CDR3 has 16 residues. The CDR3 sequence is CASSLVATALTDTQYF. DNA for the CDR3: TGTGCCAGCAGCTTAGTGGCTACCGCACTCACAGATACGCAGTATTTT.

This clonotype occurred a few times. The chain links TRBV5-1 to TRBJ2-5, with 11 bases matching TRBD2. CDR3 size: 16 residues. J was trimmed by 3 bases and V by 5 bases; bases with no gene match: 9. The germline gives CDR1 SGHRS, CDR2 YFSETQ. This chain's CDR3 is CASRNLVGLAEETQYF. The CDR3 DNA reads TGCGCCAGCAGGAACTTGGTGGGACTAGCGGAAGAGACCCAGTACTTC.

This sequence joins TRBV19 and TRBJ2-3; D gene ambiguous. Deletions cut 5 bases from V and 4 bases from J, with 10 bases between. The CDR3 spans 13 residues. Looked up from germline, CDR1 is LNHDA and CDR2 is SQIVND (reference sequence). The CDR3 DNA sequence: TGTGCCAGTAGTGTAAGCCCACCAGATACGCAGTATTTT. Its protein is CASSVSPPDTQYF.

This clonotype was counted at least ten times. The chain has TRBV4-1 and TRBJ2-1, with D tentatively TRBD2 (6 bases). V shed 1 base and J shed 10 bases, with 8 bases lying between them. Per germline, CDR1 MGHRA and CDR2 YSYEKL. The CDR3 has 12 residues. CDR3 in DNA: TGCGCCAGCAGCCAAGGGGGGAGGGAGCAGTTCTTC. Translation: CASSQGGREQFF.

The chain uses TRBV11-2 and TRBJ1-2; 7 bases align to TRBD1. This CDR3 is built from 15 residues. Germline CDR1 SGHAT, CDR2 FQNNGV. The V segment lost 5 bases and the J segment 6 bases; nucleotides outside the gene matches: 12. CDR3 sequence reads: CASSPRDRAVHGYTF. Here the CDR3 DNA reads TGTGCCAGCAGCCCAAGAGACAGGGCCGTTCATGGCTACACCTTC.

V is TRBV4-2 and J is TRBJ2-3; TRBD2 aligns across 11 bases. Per the germline V gene, CDR1 is LGHNA and CDR2 is YNFKEQ. The CDR3 totals 15 residues. Losses at the gene ends were 5 bases for V and 3 bases for J; bases not matched to a gene: 4. The CDR3 is CASSETSGVTDTQYF. The CDR3, as DNA: TGTGCCAGCAGCGAGACTAGCGGGGTAACAGATACGCAGTATTTT.